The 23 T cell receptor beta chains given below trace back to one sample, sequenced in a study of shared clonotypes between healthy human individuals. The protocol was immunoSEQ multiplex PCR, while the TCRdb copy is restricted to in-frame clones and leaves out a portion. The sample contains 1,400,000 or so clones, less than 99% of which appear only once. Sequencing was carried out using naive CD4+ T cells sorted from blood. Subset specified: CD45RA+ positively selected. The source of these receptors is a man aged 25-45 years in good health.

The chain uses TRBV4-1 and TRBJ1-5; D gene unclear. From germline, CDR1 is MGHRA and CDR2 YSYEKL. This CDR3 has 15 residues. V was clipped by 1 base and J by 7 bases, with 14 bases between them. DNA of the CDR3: TGCGCCAGCAGCCAAGGCAGTAACGTTATCCAGCCCCAGCATTTT. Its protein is CASSQGSNVIQPQHF.

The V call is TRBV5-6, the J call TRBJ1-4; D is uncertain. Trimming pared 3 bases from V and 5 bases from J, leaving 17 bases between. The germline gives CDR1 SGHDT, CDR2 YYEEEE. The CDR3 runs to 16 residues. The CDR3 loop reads CASSSGIRRLNEKLFF. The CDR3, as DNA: TGTGCCAGCAGCTCGGGGATTAGGAGATTAAATGAAAAACTGTTTTTT.

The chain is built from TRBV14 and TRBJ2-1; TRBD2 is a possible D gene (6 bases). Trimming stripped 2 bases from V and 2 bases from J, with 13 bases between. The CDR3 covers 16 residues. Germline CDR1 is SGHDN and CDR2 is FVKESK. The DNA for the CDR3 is TGTGCCAGCAGCCAACCCCGGGACTGGGCCTACAATGAGCAGTTCTTC. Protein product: CASSQPRDWAYNEQFF.

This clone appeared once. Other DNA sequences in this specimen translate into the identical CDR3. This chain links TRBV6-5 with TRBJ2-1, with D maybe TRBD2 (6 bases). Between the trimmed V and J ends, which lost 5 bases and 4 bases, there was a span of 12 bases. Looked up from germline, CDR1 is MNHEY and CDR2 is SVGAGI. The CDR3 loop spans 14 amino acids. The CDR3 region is CASSLGAGYNEQFF. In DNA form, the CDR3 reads TGTGCCAGCAGTCTTGGGGCGGGATACAATGAGCAGTTCTTC.

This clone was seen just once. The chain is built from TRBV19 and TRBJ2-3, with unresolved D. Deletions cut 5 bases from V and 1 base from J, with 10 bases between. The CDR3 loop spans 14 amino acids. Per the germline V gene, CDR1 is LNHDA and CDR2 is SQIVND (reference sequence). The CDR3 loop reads CASSPERRTDTQYF. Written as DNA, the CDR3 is TGTGCCAGTAGTCCAGAACGCCGCACAGATACGCAGTATTTT.

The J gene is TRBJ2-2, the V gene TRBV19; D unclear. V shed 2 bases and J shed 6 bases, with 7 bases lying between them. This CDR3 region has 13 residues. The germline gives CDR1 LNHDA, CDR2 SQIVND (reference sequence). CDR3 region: CASSIRNPGELFF. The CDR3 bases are TGTGCCAGTAGTATAAGAAATCCCGGGGAGCTGTTTTTT.

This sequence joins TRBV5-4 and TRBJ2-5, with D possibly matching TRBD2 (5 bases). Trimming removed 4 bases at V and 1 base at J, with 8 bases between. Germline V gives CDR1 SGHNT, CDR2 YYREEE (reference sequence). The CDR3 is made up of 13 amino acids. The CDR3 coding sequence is TGTGCCAGCAGCCCTGGGAGCCAAGAGACCCAGTACTTC. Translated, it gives CASSPGSQETQYF.

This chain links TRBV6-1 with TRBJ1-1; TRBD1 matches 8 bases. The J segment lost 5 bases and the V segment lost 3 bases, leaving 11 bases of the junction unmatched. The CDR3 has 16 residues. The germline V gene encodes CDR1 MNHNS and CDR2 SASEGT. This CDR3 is CASSDGTGGLRTEAFF. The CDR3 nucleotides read TGTGCCAGCAGTGATGGTACAGGGGGTTTAAGGACTGAAGCTTTCTTT.

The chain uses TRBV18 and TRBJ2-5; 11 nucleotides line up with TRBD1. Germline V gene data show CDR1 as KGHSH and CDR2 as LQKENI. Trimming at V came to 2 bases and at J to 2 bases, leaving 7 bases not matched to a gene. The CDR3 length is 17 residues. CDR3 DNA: TGTGCCAGCTCACCAACCCGGACAGGGGGCGGACAAGAGACCCAGTACTTC. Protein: CASSPTRTGGGQETQYF. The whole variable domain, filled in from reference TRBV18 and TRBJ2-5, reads NAGVMQNPRHLVRRRGQEARLRCSPMKGHSHVYWYRQLPEEGLKFMVYLQKENIIDESGMPKERFSAEFPKEGPSILRIQQVVRGDSAAYFCASSPTRTGGGQETQYFGPGTRLLVL.

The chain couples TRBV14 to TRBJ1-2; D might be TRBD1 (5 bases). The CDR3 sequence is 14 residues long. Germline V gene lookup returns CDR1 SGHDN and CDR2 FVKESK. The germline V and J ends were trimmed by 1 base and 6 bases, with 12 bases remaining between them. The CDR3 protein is CASSQVGGWNGYTF. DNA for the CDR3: TGTGCCAGCAGCCAAGTCGGGGGGTGGAATGGCTACACCTTC.

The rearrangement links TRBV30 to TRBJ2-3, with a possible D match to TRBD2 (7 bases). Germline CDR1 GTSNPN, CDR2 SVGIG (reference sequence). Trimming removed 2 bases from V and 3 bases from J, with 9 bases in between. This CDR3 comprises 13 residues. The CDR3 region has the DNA TGTGCCTGGAGTAGGGGGGGAACAGATACGCAGTATTTT. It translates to CAWSRGGTDTQYF.

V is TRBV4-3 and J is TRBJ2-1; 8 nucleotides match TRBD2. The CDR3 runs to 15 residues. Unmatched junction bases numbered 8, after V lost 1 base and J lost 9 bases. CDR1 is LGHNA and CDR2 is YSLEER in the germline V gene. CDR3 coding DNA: TGCGCCAGCAGCCAAGCGGCGGGGGGCGGCTTTGAGCAGTTCTTC. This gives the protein CASSQAAGGGFEQFF.

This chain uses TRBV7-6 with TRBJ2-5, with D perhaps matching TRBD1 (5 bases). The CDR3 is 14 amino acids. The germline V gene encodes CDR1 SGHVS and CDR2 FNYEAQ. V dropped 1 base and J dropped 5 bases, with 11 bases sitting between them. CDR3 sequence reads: CASSLGPGSETQYF. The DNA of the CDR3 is TGTGCCAGCAGCTTAGGGCCAGGGTCGGAGACCCAGTACTTC.

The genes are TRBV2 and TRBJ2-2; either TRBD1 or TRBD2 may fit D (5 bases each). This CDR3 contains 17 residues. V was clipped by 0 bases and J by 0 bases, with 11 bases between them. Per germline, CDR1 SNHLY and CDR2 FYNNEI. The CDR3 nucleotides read TGTGCCAGCAGTGAAGCGCATGGGGGAACGAACACCGGGGAGCTGTTTTTT. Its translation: CASSEAHGGTNTGELFF. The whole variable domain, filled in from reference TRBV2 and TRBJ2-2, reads EPEVTQTPSHQVTQMGQEVILRCVPISNHLYFYWYRQILGQKVEFLVSFYNNEISEKSEIFDDQFSVERPDGSNFTLKIRSTKLEDSAMYFCASSEAHGGTNTGELFFGEGSRLTVL.

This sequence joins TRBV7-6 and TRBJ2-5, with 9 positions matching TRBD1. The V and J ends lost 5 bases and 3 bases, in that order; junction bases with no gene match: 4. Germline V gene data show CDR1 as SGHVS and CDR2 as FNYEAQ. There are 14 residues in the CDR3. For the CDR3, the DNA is TGTGCCAGCAGCACCGGACAGGGGAAAGAGACCCAGTACTTC. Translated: CASSTGQGKETQYF. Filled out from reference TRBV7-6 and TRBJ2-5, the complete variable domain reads GAGVSQSPRYKVTKRGQDVALRCDPISGHVSLYWYRQALGQGPEFLTYFNYEAQQDKSGLPNDRFSAERPEGSISTLTIQRTEQRDSAMYRCASSTGQGKETQYFGPGTRLLVL.

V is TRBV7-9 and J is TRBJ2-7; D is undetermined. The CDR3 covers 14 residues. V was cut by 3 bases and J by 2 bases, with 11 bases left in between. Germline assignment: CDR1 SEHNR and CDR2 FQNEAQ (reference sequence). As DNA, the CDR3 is TGTGCCAGCAGCTTGGGGATGACCCCCTACGAGCAGTACTTC. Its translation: CASSLGMTPYEQYF.

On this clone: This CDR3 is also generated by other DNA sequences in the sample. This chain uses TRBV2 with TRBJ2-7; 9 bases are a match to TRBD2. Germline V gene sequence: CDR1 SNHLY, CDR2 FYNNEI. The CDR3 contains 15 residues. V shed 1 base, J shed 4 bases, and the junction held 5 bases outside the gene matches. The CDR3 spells CASSEGLAALYEQYF. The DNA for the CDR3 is TGTGCCAGCAGTGAAGGACTAGCGGCGCTTTACGAGCAGTACTTC.

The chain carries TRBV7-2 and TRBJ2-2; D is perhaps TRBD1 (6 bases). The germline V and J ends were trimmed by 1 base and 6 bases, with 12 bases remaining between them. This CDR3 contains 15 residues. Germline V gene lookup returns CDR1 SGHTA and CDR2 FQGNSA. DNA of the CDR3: TGTGCCAGCAGCTTAGTTTTGGGGGCATCCGGGGAGCTGTTTTTT. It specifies CASSLVLGASGELFF.

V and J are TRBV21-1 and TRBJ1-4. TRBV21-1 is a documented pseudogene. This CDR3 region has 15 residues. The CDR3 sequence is CASSKDAGRHEKLFF. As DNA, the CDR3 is TGTGCCAGCAGCAAAGACGCGGGGCGGCATGAAAAACTGTTTTTT.

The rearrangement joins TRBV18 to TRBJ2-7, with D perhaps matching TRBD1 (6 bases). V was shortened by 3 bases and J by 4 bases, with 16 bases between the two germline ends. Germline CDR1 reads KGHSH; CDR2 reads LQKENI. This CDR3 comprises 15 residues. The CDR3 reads CASSPELGASYEQYF. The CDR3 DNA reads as TGTGCCAGCTCACCTGAGTTGGGGGCGTCGTACGAGCAGTACTTC.

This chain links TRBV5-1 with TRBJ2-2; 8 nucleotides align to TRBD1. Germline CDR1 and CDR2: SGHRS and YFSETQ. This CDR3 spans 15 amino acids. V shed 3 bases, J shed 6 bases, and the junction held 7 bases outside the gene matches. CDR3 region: CASSSRTGIPGELFF. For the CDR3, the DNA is TGCGCCAGCAGCTCGAGGACAGGGATCCCCGGGGAGCTGTTTTTT.

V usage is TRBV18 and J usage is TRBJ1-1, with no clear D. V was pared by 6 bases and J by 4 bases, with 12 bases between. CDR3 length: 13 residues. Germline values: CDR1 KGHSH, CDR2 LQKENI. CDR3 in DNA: TGTGCCAGCTCTCCAGCAATAGGCACTGAAGCTTTCTTT. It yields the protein CASSPAIGTEAFF.

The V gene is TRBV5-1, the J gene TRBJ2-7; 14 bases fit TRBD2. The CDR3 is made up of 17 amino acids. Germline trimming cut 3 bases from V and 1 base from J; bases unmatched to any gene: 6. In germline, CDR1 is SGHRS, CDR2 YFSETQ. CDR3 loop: CASSWGLAGVSSYEQYF. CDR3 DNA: TGCGCCAGCAGCTGGGGACTAGCGGGAGTCAGTTCCTACGAGCAGTACTTC.